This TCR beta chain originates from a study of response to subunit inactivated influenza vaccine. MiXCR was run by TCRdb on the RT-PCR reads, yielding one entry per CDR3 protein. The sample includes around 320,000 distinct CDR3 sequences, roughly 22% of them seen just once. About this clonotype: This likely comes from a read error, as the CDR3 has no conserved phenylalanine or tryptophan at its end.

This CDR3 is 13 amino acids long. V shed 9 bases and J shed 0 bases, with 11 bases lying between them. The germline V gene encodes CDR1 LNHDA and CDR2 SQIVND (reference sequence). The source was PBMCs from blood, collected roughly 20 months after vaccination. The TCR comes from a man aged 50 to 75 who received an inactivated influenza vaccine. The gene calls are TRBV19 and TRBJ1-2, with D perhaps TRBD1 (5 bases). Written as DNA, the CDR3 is TGTGCCAGCCGGGGCCCCACTAACTATGGCTACACCTCC. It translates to CASRGPTNYGYTS.